This T cell receptor (beta chain) comes out of a study of T cells in Graves' hyperthyroidism and ophthalmopathy. The germline gives CDR1 GTSNPN, CDR2 SVGIG (reference sequence). The CDR3 has 14 amino acids. The V gene lost 2 bases and the J gene lost 1 base, with 11 bases spanning the gap. Exclusion of a patient resulted from uncontrolled infection, other autoimmune disease, pregnancy or lactation. The blood sample dates from first hyperthyroidism diagnosis, preceding any ophthalmopathy symptoms. Study-level findings and limits: Most thyroid clonotypes with frequency above 0.001 were detected in blood.

This clonotype was seen more than once but under ten times. Its antigen is not known. Amplification of TCR beta CDR3 regions was performed using RNA transcripts as template. HTBI primers were used for first-round RT-PCR of the TCR CDR3. TCRdb re-called the multiplex PCR reads with MiXCR, one entry per CDR3 protein. The sample lists a few hundred thousand distinct CDR3 sequences; more than 14% were seen once. The chain is built from TRBV30 and TRBJ1-2; no firm D call. This TCR was recovered from a woman between 40 and 50 years old with Graves' hyperthyroidism that later progressed to Graves' ophthalmopathy. Sequences were obtained from blood. CDR3 in DNA: TGTGCCTGGAGTCGGATAACAGTTAACTATGGCTACACCTTC. Amino acids: CAWSRITVNYGYTF.